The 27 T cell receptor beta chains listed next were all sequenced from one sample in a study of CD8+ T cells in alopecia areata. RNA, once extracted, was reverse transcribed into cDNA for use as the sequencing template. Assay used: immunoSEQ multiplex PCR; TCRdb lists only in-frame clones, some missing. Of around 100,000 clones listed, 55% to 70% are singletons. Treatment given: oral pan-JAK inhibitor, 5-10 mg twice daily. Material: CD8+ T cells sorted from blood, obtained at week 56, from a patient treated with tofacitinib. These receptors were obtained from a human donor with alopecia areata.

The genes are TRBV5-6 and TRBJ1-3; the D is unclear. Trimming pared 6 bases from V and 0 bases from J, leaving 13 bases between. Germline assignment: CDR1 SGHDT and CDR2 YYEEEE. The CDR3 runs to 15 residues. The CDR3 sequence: CASNQRGNSGNTIYF. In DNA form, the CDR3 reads TGTGCCAGCAACCAACGTGGGAACTCTGGAAACACCATATATTTT.

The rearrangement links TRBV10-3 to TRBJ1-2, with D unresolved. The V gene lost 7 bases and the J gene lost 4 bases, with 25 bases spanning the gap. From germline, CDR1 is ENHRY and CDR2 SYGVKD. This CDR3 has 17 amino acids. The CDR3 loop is CAITESGDGSRGYGYTF. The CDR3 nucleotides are TGTGCCATCACCGAAAGCGGGGATGGGAGCCGAGGCTATGGCTACACCTTC.

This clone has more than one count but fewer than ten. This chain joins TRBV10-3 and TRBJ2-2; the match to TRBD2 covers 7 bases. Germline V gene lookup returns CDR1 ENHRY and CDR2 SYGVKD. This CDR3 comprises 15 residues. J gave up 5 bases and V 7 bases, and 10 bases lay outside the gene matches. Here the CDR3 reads CAITESSGATGELFF. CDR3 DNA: TGTGCCATCACCGAATCTAGCGGCGCTACCGGGGAGCTGTTTTTT.

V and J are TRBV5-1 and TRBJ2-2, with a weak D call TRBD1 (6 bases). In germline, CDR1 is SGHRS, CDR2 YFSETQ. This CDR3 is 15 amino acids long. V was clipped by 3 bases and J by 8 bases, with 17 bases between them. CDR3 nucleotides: TGCGCCAGCAGCTCCGGGACAAGTAATTTTGGGGAGCTGTTTTTT. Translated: CASSSGTSNFGELFF.

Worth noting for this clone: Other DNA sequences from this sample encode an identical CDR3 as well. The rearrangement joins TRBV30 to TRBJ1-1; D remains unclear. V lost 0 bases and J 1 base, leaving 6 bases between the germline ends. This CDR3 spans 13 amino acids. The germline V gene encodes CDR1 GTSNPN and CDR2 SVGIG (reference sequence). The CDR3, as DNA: TGTGCCTGGAGTGTCGGCGGGAACACTGAAGCTTTCTTT. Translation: CAWSVGGNTEAFF.

The CDR3 loop reads CASSTLGGGGEQYF. The CDR3 nucleotides read TGTGCCAGCAGCACCCTCGGAGGGGGAGGCGAGCAGTACTTC. This sequence joins TRBV13 and TRBJ2-7; the D gene could be TRBD1 or TRBD2 (6 bases each). The CDR3 spans 14 residues. Germline V CDR1 and CDR2: PRHDT, FYEKMQ (reference sequence). Trimming pared 5 bases from V and 6 bases from J, leaving 17 bases between.

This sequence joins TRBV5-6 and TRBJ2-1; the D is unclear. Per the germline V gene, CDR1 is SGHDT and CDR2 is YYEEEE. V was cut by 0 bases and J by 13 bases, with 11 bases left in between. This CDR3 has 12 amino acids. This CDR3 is CASSLAGIGQFF. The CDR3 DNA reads TGTGCCAGCAGCTTGGCCGGTATTGGACAGTTCTTC.

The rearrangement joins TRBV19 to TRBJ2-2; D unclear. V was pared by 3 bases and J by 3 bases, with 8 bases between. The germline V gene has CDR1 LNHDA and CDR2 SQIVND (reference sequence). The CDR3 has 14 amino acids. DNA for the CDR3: TGTGCCAGTAGTATCCCTGGGGACACCGGGGAGCTGTTTTTT. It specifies CASSIPGDTGELFF.

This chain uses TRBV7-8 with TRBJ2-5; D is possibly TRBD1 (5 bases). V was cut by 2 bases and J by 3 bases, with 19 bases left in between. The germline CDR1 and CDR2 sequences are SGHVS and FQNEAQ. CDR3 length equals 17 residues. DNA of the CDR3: TGTGCCAGCAGCTTAAGTCGGGCTTATAGGGGTAAAGAGACCCAGTACTTC. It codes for CASSLSRAYRGKETQYF.

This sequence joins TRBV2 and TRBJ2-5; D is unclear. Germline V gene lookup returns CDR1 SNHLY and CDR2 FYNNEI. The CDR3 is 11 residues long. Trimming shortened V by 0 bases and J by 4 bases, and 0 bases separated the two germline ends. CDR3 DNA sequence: TGTGCCAGCAGTGAAGCAGAGACCCAGTACTTC. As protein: CASSEAETQYF. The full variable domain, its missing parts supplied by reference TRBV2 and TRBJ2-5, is EPEVTQTPSHQVTQMGQEVILRCVPISNHLYFYWYRQILGQKVEFLVSFYNNEISEKSEIFDDQFSVERPDGSNFTLKIRSTKLEDSAMYFCASSEAETQYFGPGTRLLVL.

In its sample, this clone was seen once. CDR3 protein: CATTTGAYEQYF. The CDR3, as DNA: TGTGCCACCACTACAGGTGCCTACGAGCAGTACTTC. The chain couples TRBV30 to TRBJ2-7; D is perhaps TRBD1 (5 bases). The CDR3 has 12 amino acids. The germline V gene has CDR1 GTSNPN and CDR2 SVGIG (reference sequence). Trimming removed 8 bases from V and 2 bases from J, with 13 bases in between.

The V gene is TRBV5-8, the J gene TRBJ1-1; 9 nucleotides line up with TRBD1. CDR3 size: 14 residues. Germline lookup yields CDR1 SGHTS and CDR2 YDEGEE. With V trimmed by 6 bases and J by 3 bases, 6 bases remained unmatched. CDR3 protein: CASKLRQGDTEAFF. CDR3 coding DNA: TGTGCCAGCAAACTCAGACAGGGGGACACTGAAGCTTTCTTT.

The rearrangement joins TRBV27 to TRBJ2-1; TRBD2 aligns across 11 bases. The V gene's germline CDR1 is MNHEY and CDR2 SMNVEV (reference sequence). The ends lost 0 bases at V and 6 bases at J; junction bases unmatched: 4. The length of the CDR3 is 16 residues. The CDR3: CASSLSVAGGFNEQFF. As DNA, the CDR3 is TGTGCCAGCAGTTTATCCGTAGCGGGGGGGTTCAATGAGCAGTTCTTC.

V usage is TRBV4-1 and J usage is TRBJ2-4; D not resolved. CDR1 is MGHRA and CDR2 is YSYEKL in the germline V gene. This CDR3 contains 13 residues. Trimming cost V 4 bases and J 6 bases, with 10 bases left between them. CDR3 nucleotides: TGCGCCAGCAGCCCCGACATGGGAAACATTCAGTACTTC. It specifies CASSPDMGNIQYF.

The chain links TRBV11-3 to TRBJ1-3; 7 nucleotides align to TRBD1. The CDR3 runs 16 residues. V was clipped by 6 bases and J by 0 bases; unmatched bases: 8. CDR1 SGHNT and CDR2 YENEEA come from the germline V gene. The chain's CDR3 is CASSLQGLSSGNTIYF. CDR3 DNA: TGTGCCAGCAGTTTACAGGGGCTGAGCTCTGGAAACACCATATATTTT.

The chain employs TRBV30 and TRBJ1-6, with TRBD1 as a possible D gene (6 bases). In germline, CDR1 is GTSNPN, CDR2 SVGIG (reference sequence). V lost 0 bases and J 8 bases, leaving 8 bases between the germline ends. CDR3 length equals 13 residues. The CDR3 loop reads CAWSVQGDSPLHF. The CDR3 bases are TGTGCCTGGAGTGTACAGGGCGATTCACCCCTCCACTTT.

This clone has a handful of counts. The CDR3 DNA follows: TGCGCCAGCAGCCAGGCGACAGGGGAGAACACTGAAGCTTTCTTT. Its translation: CASSQATGENTEAFF. The chain carries TRBV4-1 and TRBJ1-1; TRBD1 matches at 8 bases. The germline gives CDR1 MGHRA, CDR2 YSYEKL. V shed 3 bases and J 1 base; nucleotides not matched to a gene: 4. The CDR3 contains 15 residues.

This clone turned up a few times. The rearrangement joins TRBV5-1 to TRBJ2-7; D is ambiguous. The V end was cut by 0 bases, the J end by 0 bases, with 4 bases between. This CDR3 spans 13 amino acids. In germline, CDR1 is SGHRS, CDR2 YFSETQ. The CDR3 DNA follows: TGCGCCAGCAGCTTGGGTCACTCCTACGAGCAGTACTTC. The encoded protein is CASSLGHSYEQYF.

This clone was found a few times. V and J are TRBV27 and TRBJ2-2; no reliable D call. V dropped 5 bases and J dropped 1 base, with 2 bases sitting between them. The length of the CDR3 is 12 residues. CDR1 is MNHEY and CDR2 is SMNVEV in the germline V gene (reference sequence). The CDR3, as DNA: TGTGCCAGCAGTCAGAACACCGGGGAGCTGTTTTTT. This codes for CASSQNTGELFF.

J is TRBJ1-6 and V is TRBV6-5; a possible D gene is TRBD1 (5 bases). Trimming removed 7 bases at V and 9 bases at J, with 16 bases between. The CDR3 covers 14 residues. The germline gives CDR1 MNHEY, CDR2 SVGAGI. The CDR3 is CASTWRQGSSPLHF. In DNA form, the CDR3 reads TGTGCCAGCACGTGGAGGCAGGGTAGTTCACCCCTCCACTTT.

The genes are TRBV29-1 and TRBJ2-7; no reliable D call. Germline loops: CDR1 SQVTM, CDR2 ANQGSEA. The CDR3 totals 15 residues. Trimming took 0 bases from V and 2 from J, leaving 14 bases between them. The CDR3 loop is CSVEDQRGNPYEQYF. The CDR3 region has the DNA TGCAGCGTTGAAGATCAACGCGGTAACCCCTACGAGCAGTACTTC.

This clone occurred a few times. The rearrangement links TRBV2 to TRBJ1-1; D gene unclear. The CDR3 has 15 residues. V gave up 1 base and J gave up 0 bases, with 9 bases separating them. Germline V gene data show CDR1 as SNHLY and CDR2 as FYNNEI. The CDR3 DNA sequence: TGTGCCAGCAGTGAAGGGGCCGGGATGAACACTGAAGCTTTCTTT. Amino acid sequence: CASSEGAGMNTEAFF.

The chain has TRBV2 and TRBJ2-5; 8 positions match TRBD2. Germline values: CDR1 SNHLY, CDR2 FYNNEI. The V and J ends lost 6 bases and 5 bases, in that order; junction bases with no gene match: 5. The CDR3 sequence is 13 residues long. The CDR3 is CASRNGGGETQYF. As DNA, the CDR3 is TGTGCCAGCAGGAACGGGGGGGGCGAGACCCAGTACTTC.

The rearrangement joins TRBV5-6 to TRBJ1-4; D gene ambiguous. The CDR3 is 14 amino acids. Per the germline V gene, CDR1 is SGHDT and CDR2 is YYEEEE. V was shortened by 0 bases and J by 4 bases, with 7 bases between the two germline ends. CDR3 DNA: TGTGCCAGCAGCTTGGGTAGCCTTAATGAAAAACTGTTTTTT. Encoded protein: CASSLGSLNEKLFF.

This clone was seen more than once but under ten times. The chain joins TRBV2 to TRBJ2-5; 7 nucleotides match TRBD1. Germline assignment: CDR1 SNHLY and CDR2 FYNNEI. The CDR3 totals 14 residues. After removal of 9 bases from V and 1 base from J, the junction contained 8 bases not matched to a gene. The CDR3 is CARGQEESQETQYF. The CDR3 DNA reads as TGTGCCAGAGGACAGGAGGAGTCCCAAGAGACCCAGTACTTC.

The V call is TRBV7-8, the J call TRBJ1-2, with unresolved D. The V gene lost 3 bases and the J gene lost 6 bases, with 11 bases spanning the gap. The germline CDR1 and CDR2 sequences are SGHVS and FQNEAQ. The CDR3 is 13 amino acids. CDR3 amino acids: CASSFDPANGYTF. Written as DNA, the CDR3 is TGTGCCAGCAGCTTCGATCCAGCCAATGGCTACACCTTC.

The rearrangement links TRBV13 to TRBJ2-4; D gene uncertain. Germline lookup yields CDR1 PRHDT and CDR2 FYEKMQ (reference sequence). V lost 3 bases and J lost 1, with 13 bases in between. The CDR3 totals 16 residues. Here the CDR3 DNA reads TGTGCCAGCAGCTTGGCCCTAGGTGATGCCAAAAACATTCAGTACTTC. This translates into CASSLALGDAKNIQYF.